What follows are 31 T cell receptor beta chains derived from one specimen sequenced in a study of blood T cell repertoires in COVID-19. The table came from immunoSEQ multiplex PCR; TCRdb's copy has only in-frame clones and leaves some out. The sample yields roughly 250,000 clones, 87% seen once. Source material: PBMCs or T cells enriched from blood (not recorded which). The receptors were gathered from a woman between 25 and 40 years old with acute COVID-19.

This sequence joins TRBV7-2 and TRBJ1-1; D gene uncertain. Germline V gene data show CDR1 as SGHTA and CDR2 as FQGNSA. Trimming stripped 5 bases from V and 0 bases from J, with 7 bases between. The CDR3 spans 13 residues. The CDR3 loop reads CASSGPVNTEAFF. In nucleotides, the CDR3 is TGTGCCAGCAGCGGGCCGGTGAACACTGAAGCTTTCTTT.

CDR3 coding DNA: TGTGCCAGCAGTCCACTACAGGTGGCGAGCAATCAGCCCCAGCATTTT. Translation gives CASSPLQVASNQPQHF. The chain is built from TRBV6-2 or TRBV6-3 and TRBJ1-5; tentative D call: TRBD1 (5 bases). This CDR3 comprises 16 residues. From germline, CDR1 is MNHEY and CDR2 SVGEGT. V lost 5 bases and J lost 1, with 15 bases in between.

This chain connects TRBV7-2 to TRBJ2-3, with D perhaps matching TRBD1 (5 bases). Germline V gene lookup returns CDR1 SGHTA and CDR2 FQGNSA. With 2 bases removed from V and 4 bases from J, the gap between germline ends came to 13 bases. CDR3 length equals 15 residues. The CDR3 nucleotides are TGTGCCAGCAGCTTAAGGTGGCAGGGCCCAGATACGCAGTATTTT. This translates into CASSLRWQGPDTQYF.

The chain has TRBV12-3 or TRBV12-4 and TRBJ1-1; D not resolved. V lost 6 bases to trimming and J lost 1 base, with 9 bases between them. CDR3 length: 13 amino acids. CDR3: CASSPGSNTEAFF. The DNA of the CDR3 is TGTGCCAGCAGCCCCGGGTCGAACACTGAAGCTTTCTTT.

The genes are TRBV3-1 (or the pseudogene TRBV3-2) and TRBJ1-1, with D uncertain. Per germline, CDR1 LGHDT and CDR2 YNNKEL (reference sequence). The V end was cut by 8 bases, the J end by 11 bases, with 21 bases between. The CDR3 is 13 amino acids. CDR3 DNA sequence: TGTGCCAGCCAACAGCGGGATAGCCCTTGGGCTTTCTTT. Protein sequence: CASQQRDSPWAFF.

The chain recombines TRBV4-3 with TRBJ2-2; D is unclear. The CDR3 is made up of 16 amino acids. The germline gives CDR1 LGHNA, CDR2 YSLEER. With 0 bases removed from V and 2 bases from J, the gap between germline ends came to 10 bases. The CDR3, as DNA: TGCGCCAGCAGCCAAGAAGGCGGTTTCAACACCGGGGAGCTGTTTTTT. Translated: CASSQEGGFNTGELFF.

The rearrangement joins TRBV12-5 to TRBJ1-1; possibly TRBD1 for D (6 bases). Germline CDR1 LGHNT, CDR2 FRNRAP. This CDR3 has 14 amino acids. V was shortened by 6 bases and J by 5 bases, with 16 bases between the two germline ends. CDR3 in amino acids: CASGRGAGATEAFF. The DNA for the CDR3 is TGTGCTAGTGGCCGGGGGGCAGGAGCAACTGAAGCTTTCTTT.

The chain is built from TRBV5-1 and TRBJ1-2, with TRBD1 matching 8 bases. Germline V gene data show CDR1 as SGHRS and CDR2 as YFSETQ. CDR3 length: 14 residues. The J segment lost 8 bases and the V segment lost 3 bases, leaving 9 bases of the junction unmatched. The CDR3 DNA is TGCGCCAGCAGCTGGACCACAGGGGGGAAGGGCTACACCTTC. This codes for CASSWTTGGKGYTF.

This chain connects TRBV24-1 to TRBJ2-3; 8 bases align to TRBD2. Germline trimming cut 3 bases from V and 0 bases from J; bases unmatched to any gene: 4. In germline, CDR1 is KGHDR, CDR2 SFDVKD. The CDR3 covers 16 residues. CDR3 coding DNA: TGTGCCACCAGTGATGTTAGCGGGGCTAGCACAGATACGCAGTATTTT. Translation: CATSDVSGASTDTQYF.

The CDR3 nucleotides are TGTGCCAGCAGCTTAGAACGGGGAAATACTGAAGCTTTCTTT. It is translated as CASSLERGNTEAFF. The chain couples TRBV7-2 to TRBJ1-1; D is undetermined. Between the trimmed V and J ends, which lost 1 base and 5 bases, there was a span of 11 bases. Germline lookup yields CDR1 SGHTA and CDR2 FQGNSA. This CDR3 spans 14 amino acids.

Here the CDR3 reads CASRGGALAVQETQYF. CDR3 DNA: TGTGCCAGCAGGGGGGGGGCGCTAGCGGTCCAAGAGACCCAGTACTTC. V and J are TRBV28 and TRBJ2-5, with D maybe TRBD2 (7 bases). CDR1 is MDHEN, CDR2 SYDVKM, per germline. V gave up 6 bases and J gave up 1 base, with 18 bases separating them. CDR3 length: 16 amino acids.

The genes are TRBV28 and TRBJ1-4; the match to TRBD1 covers 9 bases. The CDR3 contains 15 residues. V was clipped by 4 bases and J by 11 bases; unmatched bases: 11. Germline values: CDR1 MDHEN, CDR2 SYDVKM. The CDR3 here is CASSYPGQGDRKLFF. CDR3 nucleotides: TGTGCCAGCAGTTATCCGGGACAGGGTGATCGGAAACTGTTTTTT.

V and J are TRBV7-9 and TRBJ2-3; 8 bases agree with TRBD2. Germline-derived CDR1 and CDR2 are SEHNR and FQNEAQ (reference sequence). The trim removed 4 bases at V and 0 bases at J, leaving 6 bases unmatched. The CDR3 extends over 16 amino acids. Here the CDR3 reads CASSYSTSASTDTQYF. The CDR3 coding sequence is TGTGCCAGCAGCTATTCGACTAGCGCAAGCACAGATACGCAGTATTTT.

In DNA form, the CDR3 reads TGTGCCAGCACTCAAGGGGGGGAACAAGAAAAACTGTTTTTT. Its translation is CASTQGGEQEKLFF. The chain couples TRBV2 to TRBJ1-4; D possibly corresponds to TRBD1 (6 bases). Per germline, CDR1 SNHLY and CDR2 FYNNEI. V was clipped by 7 bases and J by 8 bases, with 17 bases between them. CDR3 size: 14 residues.

This chain links TRBV30 with TRBJ1-2; D gene uncertain. V was cut by 6 bases and J by 2 bases, with 19 bases left in between. CDR1 and CDR2 (germline): GTSNPN, SVGIG (reference sequence). This CDR3 has 15 residues. CDR3: CACPQGDRGNYGYTF. Written as DNA, the CDR3 is TGTGCCTGCCCCCAAGGTGACCGCGGGAACTATGGCTACACCTTC.

V gene TRBV9 combines with J gene TRBJ1-1; possible D gene TRBD1, 6 bases. The germline CDR1 and CDR2 sequences are SGDLS and YYNGEE. The V end was cut by 0 bases, the J end by 1 base, with 16 bases between. The CDR3 runs 17 residues. CDR3 bases: TGTGCCAGCAGCGTAGGTCGGGGGGCAGGGCGGAACACTGAAGCTTTCTTT. Translating it yields CASSVGRGAGRNTEAFF.

This chain connects TRBV9 to TRBJ2-7, with a weak D call TRBD1 (5 bases). The germline V gene encodes CDR1 SGDLS and CDR2 YYNGEE. V lost 4 bases to trimming and J lost 5 bases, with 16 bases between them. The CDR3 spans 14 residues. In DNA form, the CDR3 reads TGTGCCAGCAGCCCCTCAACAGGTCTCAACGAGCAGTACTTC. Protein sequence: CASSPSTGLNEQYF. Variable domain in full (rest from reference TRBV9 and TRBJ2-7): DSGVTQTPKHLITATGQRVTLRCSPRSGDLSVYWYQQSLDQGLQFLIQYYNGEERAKGNILERFSAQQFPDLHSELNLSSLELGDSALYFCASSPSTGLNEQYFGPGTRLTVT.

This chain uses TRBV6-5 with TRBJ1-5; D unresolved. Germline V gives CDR1 MNHEY, CDR2 SVGAGI. The CDR3 totals 16 residues. V lost 2 bases, J lost 0 bases, and 11 bases lay in between. Here the CDR3 reads CASSYPPVYSNQPQHF. The CDR3 DNA is TGTGCCAGCAGTTACCCTCCGGTTTATAGCAATCAGCCCCAGCATTTT.

The chain carries TRBV18 and TRBJ1-1; no firm D call. CDR1 KGHSH and CDR2 LQKENI come from the germline V gene. The CDR3 contains 14 residues. Trimming took 2 bases from V and 1 from J, leaving 8 bases between them. CDR3 sequence (DNA): TGTGCCAGCTCACCATACTCCGAGAACACTGAAGCTTTCTTT. It codes for CASSPYSENTEAFF.

This rearrangement joins TRBV25-1 to TRBJ2-6; possibly TRBD1 for D (5 bases). Germline CDR1 is MGHDK and CDR2 is SYGVNS. The CDR3 is made up of 15 amino acids. V was clipped by 2 bases and J by 2 bases, with 7 bases between them. CDR3 sequence (DNA): TGTGCCAGCAGTGAAGGCAGGGCTGGGGCCAACGTCCTGACTTTC. This codes for CASSEGRAGANVLTF.

The chain has TRBV7-2 and TRBJ2-5; D is unclear. Per germline, CDR1 SGHTA and CDR2 FQGNSA. This CDR3 has 13 residues. The V end was cut by 5 bases, the J end by 1 base, with 8 bases between. The CDR3 coding sequence is TGTGCCAGCAGCCTATTTTCCCAAGAGACCCAGTACTTC. Its translation is CASSLFSQETQYF.

V and J are TRBV18 and TRBJ1-6; 7 positions match TRBD1. Germline V gives CDR1 KGHSH, CDR2 LQKENI. The CDR3 contains 18 residues. Germline trimming cut 6 bases from V and 7 bases from J; bases unmatched to any gene: 18. The CDR3 DNA reads as TGTGCCAGCTCCCCGGGGATCCTAACCGGGACAGTGAATTCACCCCTCCACTTT. It encodes CASSPGILTGTVNSPLHF. The full variable domain, with the rest looked up from reference TRBV18 and TRBJ1-6, is NAGVMQNPRHLVRRRGQEARLRCSPMKGHSHVYWYRQLPEEGLKFMVYLQKENIIDESGMPKERFSAEFPKEGPSILRIQQVVRGDSAAYFCASSPGILTGTVNSPLHFGNGTRLTVT.

The rearrangement joins TRBV6-5 to TRBJ2-1; 10 nucleotides match TRBD1. From germline, CDR1 is MNHEY and CDR2 SVGAGI. V trimming: 7 bases; J trimming: 6 bases; junction bases outside the gene matches: 6. The CDR3 consists of 14 residues. CDR3 coding DNA: TGTGCCAGCAAGAGGGACAGGGGTGCCAATGAGCAGTTCTTC. Its protein is CASKRDRGANEQFF.

The CDR3 reads CASSQDYGQPTYGYTF. CDR3 DNA sequence: TGTGCCAGCAGCCAAGATTACGGACAGCCAACCTATGGCTACACCTTC. The chain recombines TRBV14 with TRBJ1-2, with a weak D call TRBD1 (6 bases). Germline V gene data show CDR1 as SGHDN and CDR2 as FVKESK. The CDR3 is made up of 16 amino acids. The V and J ends lost 0 bases and 4 bases respectively, with 15 bases between them.

This chain links TRBV19 with TRBJ2-7; 9 nucleotides agree with TRBD1. V was pared by 1 base and J by 4 bases, with 5 bases of the junction left unmatched. Germline-derived CDR1 and CDR2 are LNHDA and SQIVND (reference sequence). The CDR3 loop spans 15 amino acids. The CDR3 coding sequence is TGTGCCAGTAGTATAGGTACAGGGGGCGCGTACGAGCAGTACTTC. Residues: CASSIGTGGAYEQYF.

On this clone: A read error may produce the germline difference seen at one junction end. This chain joins TRBV19 and TRBJ1-2; tentative D call: TRBD1 (6 bases). This CDR3 contains 14 residues. Per the germline V gene, CDR1 is LNHDA and CDR2 is SQIVND (reference sequence). CDR3: CASTPGGRGRGYTF. CDR3 in DNA: TGTGCTAGTACCCCGGGTGGCAGGGGAAGAGGCTACACCTTC.

This clone occurred once. The rearrangement links TRBV5-6 to TRBJ1-2; TRBD1 is a possible D gene (6 bases). This CDR3 contains 14 residues. With 0 bases removed from V and 4 bases from J, the gap between germline ends came to 10 bases. Per germline, CDR1 SGHDT and CDR2 YYEEEE. CDR3 sequence reads: CASSLEDSTYGYTF. The CDR3 nucleotides are TGTGCCAGCAGCTTGGAGGACAGCACCTATGGCTACACCTTC.

The chain carries TRBV29-1 and TRBJ2-1; tentative D call: TRBD2 (6 bases). This CDR3 contains 13 residues. Germline CDR1 and CDR2: SQVTM and ANQGSEA. V was clipped by 6 bases and J by 4 bases, with 13 bases between them. CDR3 sequence: CSVVMTSYNEQFF. For the CDR3, the DNA is TGCAGCGTCGTAATGACTAGTTACAATGAGCAGTTCTTC.

This chain links TRBV5-4 with TRBJ1-2; D might be TRBD1 (5 bases). The CDR3 runs to 17 residues. V was pared by 5 bases and J by 6 bases, with 26 bases between. CDR1 is SGHNT, CDR2 YYREEE, per germline (reference sequence). CDR3 protein: CASRILGWGRTANGYTF. Here the CDR3 DNA reads TGTGCCAGCAGGATATTGGGGTGGGGCAGAACCGCAAATGGCTACACCTTC.

This clone was seen a few times. The chain has TRBV6-4 and TRBJ1-3; possibly TRBD1 for D (5 bases). V gave up 4 bases and J gave up 0 bases, with 13 bases separating them. Germline values: CDR1 MRHNA, CDR2 SNTAGT. The CDR3 length is 16 residues. The CDR3 coding sequence is TGTGCCAGCAGTGTTCGGGGGGTTTCCTCTGGAAACACCATATATTTT. It specifies CASSVRGVSSGNTIYF.

This clone was found a few times. The J gene is TRBJ1-5, the V gene TRBV18, with TRBD1 identical over 9 bases. Trimming took 3 bases from V and 5 from J; bases not matched to a gene: 5. This CDR3 is 15 amino acids long. Germline assignment: CDR1 KGHSH and CDR2 LQKENI. The CDR3 loop is CASSPGTGRDQPQHF. For the CDR3, the DNA is TGTGCCAGCTCACCGGGGACAGGGAGGGATCAGCCCCAGCATTTT.